The rows below give T cell receptor beta chains drawn from one sample of a study of blood T cell repertoires in COVID-19. Sequenced by immunoSEQ multiplex PCR; TCRdb stores in-frame clones only, minus some. The data contain some 74,000 clones, 70% to 90% of them singletons. The specimen was peripheral blood. The receptors were gathered from a man in his fifties or sixties with acute or convalescent COVID-19. Each CDR3 is given with its conserved first and last residue. The D gene is left open where the match is weak. Only some rows state a clone size, as once, few, many or a class for expanded clones.

d_gene	j_gene	abundance	v_gene	CDR3aa	CDR3nt
NA	TRBJ1-2	NA	TRBV11-2	CASSLGQVGYTF	TGTGCCAGCAGCTTAGGACAGGTTGGCTACACCTTC
TRBD2	TRBJ2-2	NA	TRBV4-1	CASSHRAGGPTGELFF	TGCGCCAGCAGCCATCGGGCGGGGGGGCCCACCGGGGAGCTGTTTTTT
TRBD1	TRBJ1-1	NA	TRBV7-6	CASSLGAGTGLTEAFF	TGTGCCAGCAGCTTAGGGGCCGGGACAGGACTAACTGAAGCTTTCTTT
NA	TRBJ2-4	NA	TRBV3-1/TRBV3-2	CASSDRLAKNIQYF	TGTGCCAGCAGCGACAGATTAGCCAAAAACATTCAGTACTTC
NA	TRBJ2-1	once	TRBV12-3/TRBV12-4	CASSLGLPVEFF	TGTGCCAGCAGTTTAGGGTTGCCAGTCGAGTTCTTC
TRBD2	TRBJ2-3	NA	TRBV6-5	CASAASGTSDTQYF	TGTGCCAGTGCAGCCAGCGGGACTTCCGATACGCAGTATTTT
NA	TRBJ2-3	NA	TRBV27	CASSPGVRTDTQYF	TGTGCCAGCAGTCCGGGGGTGCGCACAGATACGCAGTATTTT
NA	TRBJ1-5	NA	TRBV12-5	CASERGGGQPQHF	TGTGCTAGTGAACGAGGGGGGGGTCAGCCCCAGCATTTT
NA	TRBJ2-1	NA	TRBV5-6	CASSLADGGTYNEQFF	TGTGCCAGCAGCTTGGCCGACGGGGGAACCTACAATGAGCAGTTCTTC
NA	TRBJ1-4	NA	TRBV12-3/TRBV12-4	CASSHRGGEKLFF	TGTGCCAGCAGTCACCGGGGGGGTGAAAAACTGTTTTTT
NA	TRBJ1-6	NA	TRBV4-1	CASSLQRTQQSPLHF	TGCGCCAGCAGCCTCCAGCGGACCCAGCAATCACCCCTCCACTTT
TRBD1	TRBJ1-2	NA	TRBV6-6	CASRPGTANYGYTF	TGTGCCAGCAGGCCGGGGACAGCTAACTATGGCTACACCTTC
TRBD1	TRBJ2-2	NA	TRBV5-1	CASSKRQGANTGELFF	TGCGCCAGCAGCAAGCGCCAGGGGGCGAACACCGGGGAGCTGTTTTTT
NA	TRBJ1-1	NA	TRBV4-1	CASSQALGQQNTEAFF	TGCGCCAGCAGCCAAGCCCTGGGACAACAGAACACTGAAGCTTTCTTT
NA	TRBJ2-7	NA	TRBV3-1/TRBV3-2	CASSQVQGRAYEQYF	TGTGCCAGCAGCCAAGTACAGGGCCGGGCCTACGAGCAGTACTTC
TRBD2	TRBJ2-7	NA	TRBV3-1/TRBV3-2	CASSWATSGSDEQYF	TGTGCCAGCAGCTGGGCGACTAGCGGGAGTGACGAGCAGTACTTC
NA	TRBJ2-1	NA	TRBV7-9	CASSSVGSGPKNEQFF	TGTGCCAGCAGCTCAGTGGGGAGCGGGCCAAAGAATGAGCAGTTCTTC
TRBD2	TRBJ2-3	NA	TRBV7-3	CASSSGGGSDTQYF	TGTGCCAGCAGCTCCGGGGGGGGGTCAGATACGCAGTATTTT
NA	TRBJ2-2	NA	TRBV6-5	CASSYGQRLSAGELFF	TGTGCCAGCAGTTACGGTCAGCGACTTTCCGCCGGGGAGCTGTTTTTT
NA	TRBJ1-4	NA	TRBV7-2	CASSFVEEKLFF	TGTGCCAGCAGCTTCGTGGAGGAAAAACTGTTTTTT
TRBD1	TRBJ2-7	NA	TRBV6-7	CASTGTPGQTYEQYF	TGTGCCAGCACCGGGACACCGGGACAGACCTACGAGCAGTACTTC
NA	TRBJ1-2	few	TRBV5-1	CASSPSDYGYTF	TGCGCCAGCAGCCCGTCGGACTATGGCTACACCTTC
NA	TRBJ2-5	NA	TRBV4-1	CASSRTTGVGETQYF	TGCGCCAGCAGCCGAACTACGGGGGTTGGGGAGACCCAGTACTTC
NA	TRBJ2-3	NA	TRBV9	CASSVDSTSTDTQYF	TGTGCCAGCAGCGTAGACAGTACAAGCACAGATACGCAGTATTTT
TRBD2	TRBJ2-7	NA	TRBV29-1	CSVETSGEPLEQYF	TGCAGCGTTGAGACTAGCGGGGAACCTCTCGAGCAGTACTTC
TRBD1	TRBJ2-2	NA	TRBV10-3	CAIKPGQANTGELFF	TGTGCCATCAAGCCGGGACAGGCGAACACCGGGGAGCTGTTTTTT
NA	TRBJ1-2	NA	TRBV2	CASSVAGHPDGYTF	TGTGCCAGCAGTGTGGCAGGGCATCCGGATGGCTACACCTTC
NA	TRBJ2-7	NA	TRBV6-5	CASSSPGHEQYF	TGTGCCAGCAGTTCACCTGGCCACGAGCAGTACTTC
NA	TRBJ1-4	NA	TRBV9	CASSVAGRGGFNEKLFF	TGTGCCAGCAGCGTAGCTGGCAGGGGCGGCTTTAATGAAAAACTGTTTTTT
NA	TRBJ1-5	NA	TRBV6-2/TRBV6-3	CASSYYRENQPQHF	TGTGCCAGCAGTTACTATCGAGAAAATCAGCCCCAGCATTTT
NA	TRBJ1-1	NA	TRBV9	CASSETSNTEAFF	TGTGCCAGCAGCGAAACATCGAACACTGAAGCTTTCTTT
NA	TRBJ2-3	once	TRBV19	CASSIRTGRADTQYF	TGTGCCAGTAGTATAAGGACGGGAAGAGCAGATACGCAGTATTTT
NA	TRBJ2-3	NA	TRBV3-1/TRBV3-2	CASSQEQEVATDTQYF	TGTGCCAGCAGCCAAGAACAGGAAGTAGCCACAGATACGCAGTATTTT
TRBD1	TRBJ1-6	NA	TRBV27	CASSRTGGRSPLHF	TGTGCCAGCAGCCGGACAGGGGGCCGTTCACCCCTCCACTTT
NA	TRBJ2-7	NA	TRBV18	CASSPRHTSYEQYF	TGTGCCAGCTCACCACGGCACACCTCCTACGAGCAGTACTTC
TRBD1	TRBJ1-1	NA	TRBV7-2	CASSLGPGQAGTEAFF	TGTGCCAGCAGCTTAGGGCCCGGACAGGCCGGCACTGAAGCTTTCTTT
NA	TRBJ2-2	NA	TRBV11-2	CASSLEGVGGELFF	TGTGCCAGCAGCTTAGAAGGGGTTGGCGGGGAGCTGTTTTTT
NA	TRBJ1-4	NA	TRBV7-8	CASQGPGTNEKLFF	TGTGCCAGCCAGGGGCCTGGGACTAATGAAAAACTGTTTTTT
NA	TRBJ2-6	NA	TRBV7-2	CASSPSGANVLTF	TGTGCCAGCAGCCCATCTGGGGCCAACGTCCTGACTTTC
TRBD2	TRBJ2-7	NA	TRBV12-5	CASSYGTSGYEQYF	TGTGCTAGTAGCTACGGGACTAGCGGCTACGAGCAGTACTTC
NA	TRBJ1-5	NA	TRBV3-1/TRBV3-2	CASSQATYNQPQHF	TGTGCCAGCAGCCAAGCGACATACAATCAGCCCCAGCATTTT